This T cell receptor beta chain was sequenced during a study of T cells in Graves' hyperthyroidism and ophthalmopathy. About the study: Peripheral blood was drawn at first diagnosis, prior to all treatment.

CDR3 length: 13 residues. V dropped 6 bases and J dropped 15; count of bases not matched to a gene: 16. CDR1 and CDR2 (germline): DFQATT, SNEGSKA (reference sequence). The diagnostic basis comprised clinical symptoms, serum thyroxine and TRAb, thyroid ultrasound and orbital computed tomography. This clonotype came up many times. RNA transcripts served as the template for amplifying TCR beta CDR3 regions. An initial round of RT-PCR targeting the TCR CDR3 relied on the HTBI primer set. Using its own MiXCR run on the multiplex PCR reads, TCRdb lists one record per CDR3 protein. Of a few hundred thousand distinct CDR3 sequences listed, about 14% are singletons.

V is TRBV20-1 and J is TRBJ2-1, with 8 bases lining up with TRBD2. The material sequenced was blood. This TCR came from a man aged 30-40 years with Graves' hyperthyroidism that later progressed to Graves' ophthalmopathy. The CDR3 DNA reads as TGCAGTGCCCTCTCCGGGGGGGCCGCCATGCGGTTCTTC. This gives the protein CSALSGGAAMRFF.